Shown below are 23 T cell receptor beta chains from a single sample sequenced in a study of T-cell reconstitution after alpha-beta-depleted transplantation in children. Preparing the TCRbeta library involved the use of unique molecular identifiers. TCRdb passed the PCR reads through MiXCR, listing each CDR3 protein once. The sample includes roughly 48,000 distinct CDR3 sequences, 5.8% of them seen just once. The source was PBMCs, mostly from graft donor cells, collected 60 days after TCRalphabeta/CD19-depleted stem cell transplant. Receptors were obtained from a female patient aged 2-10 years who had a stem cell transplant for aplastic anemia, so the T cells may come from the graft donor.

This clonotype was detected only a few times. The chain recombines TRBV12-3 or TRBV12-4 with TRBJ1-1; D may be TRBD1 (6 bases). Trimming left V 5 bases short and J 0 bases short, with 13 bases between. CDR3 size: 15 residues. The CDR3, as DNA: TGTGCCAGCAGTCCCCATCGGGACATGAACACTGAAGCTTTCTTT. This gives the protein CASSPHRDMNTEAFF.

At least ten counts were recorded for this clonotype. The genes are TRBV29-1 and TRBJ2-7; no reliable D call. Germline V gene data show CDR1 as SQVTM and CDR2 as ANQGSEA. V was shortened by 6 bases and J by 1 base, with 7 bases between the two germline ends. The CDR3 sequence is 11 residues long. The CDR3 sequence is CSVGISYEQYF. CDR3 bases: TGCAGCGTAGGTATTTCCTACGAGCAGTACTTC.

This clonotype was recorded at least ten times. The J gene is TRBJ2-1, the V gene TRBV5-1; D is undetermined. CDR3 length: 18 amino acids. Per the germline V gene, CDR1 is SGHRS and CDR2 is YFSETQ. Trimming took 3 bases from V and 4 from J, leaving 23 bases between them. CDR3 in DNA: TGCGCCAGCAGCTCTGGAGATCCGGCGCCGGAACTATACAATGAGCAGTTCTTC. It is translated as CASSSGDPAPELYNEQFF.

This clonotype was recorded at least ten times. The genes are TRBV20-1 and TRBJ2-5; 8 nucleotides match TRBD1. The CDR3 has 15 amino acids. The ends lost 3 bases at V and 1 base at J; junction bases unmatched: 7. Germline assignment: CDR1 DFQATT and CDR2 SNEGSKA (reference sequence). The chain's CDR3 is CSASRPGTGQETQYF. In DNA, the CDR3 is TGCAGTGCTAGTAGGCCCGGGACAGGCCAAGAGACCCAGTACTTC.

A few counts support this clonotype. The V and J genes are TRBV4-2 and TRBJ2-5; D is undetermined. There are 14 residues in the CDR3. V lost 1 base and J lost 1, with 7 bases in between. Per germline, CDR1 LGHNA and CDR2 YNFKEQ. The CDR3 DNA sequence: TGTGCCAGCAGCCAAGGGACGGCCCAAGAGACCCAGTACTTC. It specifies CASSQGTAQETQYF.

The chain recombines TRBV5-1 with TRBJ2-7, with 10 bases that match TRBD1. The CDR3 covers 16 residues. Unmatched junction bases numbered 3, after V lost 0 bases and J lost 0 bases. CDR1 and CDR2 from the germline V gene are SGHRS and YFSETQ. The CDR3 is CASSLAGTGVSYEQYF. The CDR3 nucleotides are TGCGCCAGCAGCTTGGCCGGGACAGGGGTCTCCTACGAGCAGTACTTC. Based on the CDR3 plus reference TRBV5-1 and TRBJ2-7, the full variable domain is KAGVTQTPRYLIKTRGQQVTLSCSPISGHRSVSWYQQTPGQGLQFLFEYFSETQRNKGNFPGRFSGRQFSNSRSEMNVSTLELGDSALYLCASSLAGTGVSYEQYFGPGTRLTVT.

This clonotype occurred many times. The CDR3 spells CSVDRQTQETQYF. The CDR3 coding sequence is TGCAGCGTTGACCGACAGACTCAAGAGACCCAGTACTTC. This rearrangement joins TRBV29-1 to TRBJ2-5, with D possibly matching TRBD1 (5 bases). The germline V gene encodes CDR1 SQVTM and CDR2 ANQGSEA. The CDR3 length is 13 residues. V lost 3 bases, J lost 2 bases, and 10 bases lay in between.

The sample holds many counts of this clonotype. This CDR3 reads CSATNPTPDTQYF. The DNA for the CDR3 is TGCAGTGCTACGAACCCGACACCAGATACGCAGTATTTT. J is TRBJ2-3 and V is TRBV20-1; D unclear. This CDR3 comprises 13 residues. V lost 4 bases to trimming and J lost 4 bases, with 12 bases between them. Germline lookup yields CDR1 DFQATT and CDR2 SNEGSKA (reference sequence).

This clonotype was detected a few times. V is TRBV20-1 and J is TRBJ2-4; D not certain. The germline CDR1 and CDR2 sequences are DFQATT and SNEGSKA (reference sequence). V gave up 6 bases and J gave up 6 bases, with 9 bases separating them. The CDR3 length is 11 residues. In nucleotides, the CDR3 is TGCAGTGCACCCAGAACAAACATTCAGTACTTC. This encodes CSAPRTNIQYF.

In its sample, this clonotype was seen many times. The chain employs TRBV7-8 and TRBJ2-3, with D possibly being TRBD2 (6 bases). This CDR3 region has 14 residues. The germline V gene has CDR1 SGHVS and CDR2 FQNEAQ. V shed 1 base and J shed 6 bases, with 11 bases lying between them. Here the CDR3 DNA reads TGTGCCAGCAGCTTAGGGACTACCACGGATACGCAGTATTTT. It specifies CASSLGTTTDTQYF.

This rearrangement joins TRBV18 to TRBJ1-5; 8 nucleotides match TRBD1. The germline V gene has CDR1 KGHSH and CDR2 LQKENI. The length of the CDR3 is 15 residues. V trimming: 0 bases; J trimming: 2 bases; junction bases outside the gene matches: 0. CDR3 protein: CASSPPGQGNQPQHF. CDR3 nucleotide sequence: TGTGCCAGCTCACCACCGGGACAGGGCAATCAGCCCCAGCATTTT.

This clonotype was counted ten times or more. The chain combines TRBV29-1 with TRBJ2-1; 10 bases line up with TRBD1. The CDR3 is made up of 12 amino acids. V gave up 7 bases and J gave up 6 bases; unmatched junction bases: 3. Looked up from germline, CDR1 is SQVTM and CDR2 is ANQGSEA. The CDR3 sequence is CSGDRGSNEQFF. The CDR3 region has the DNA TGCAGCGGGGACAGGGGATCCAATGAGCAGTTCTTC.

This clonotype turned up a few times. The V and J genes are TRBV5-1 and TRBJ2-7; 9 nucleotides line up with TRBD2. The CDR3 is made up of 16 amino acids. V trimming: 0 bases; J trimming: 2 bases; junction bases outside the gene matches: 6. The germline gives CDR1 SGHRS, CDR2 YFSETQ. This CDR3 is CASSLAPSGAAYEQYF. The DNA of the CDR3 is TGCGCCAGCAGCTTGGCCCCTAGCGGGGCCGCCTACGAGCAGTACTTC.

Many counts were recorded for this clonotype. CDR3 in amino acids: CASSARDSHEQFF. Here the CDR3 DNA reads TGTGCCAGCAGCGCTAGGGACAGCCATGAGCAGTTCTTC. The chain joins TRBV9 to TRBJ2-1; the match to TRBD1 covers 7 bases. Germline V CDR1 and CDR2: SGDLS, YYNGEE. J was trimmed by 8 bases and V by 3 bases; bases with no gene match: 5. This CDR3 has 13 residues.

In this sample, this clonotype turned up many times. The V gene is TRBV19, the J gene TRBJ2-7; 9 bases map to TRBD1. With V trimmed by 4 bases and J by 6 bases, 10 bases remained unmatched. This CDR3 is built from 15 residues. Looked up from germline, CDR1 is LNHDA and CDR2 is SQIVND (reference sequence). This CDR3 is CASSTPRTGEVEQYF. CDR3 coding DNA: TGTGCCAGTAGTACCCCCCGGACAGGGGAAGTCGAGCAGTACTTC.

At least ten counts were recorded for this clonotype. The V and J genes are TRBV6-1 and TRBJ2-3; TRBD2 might be the D (5 bases). Trimming removed 0 bases at V and 4 bases at J, with 8 bases between. The germline V gene has CDR1 MNHNS and CDR2 SASEGT. The CDR3 is made up of 14 amino acids. The CDR3 spells CASSEAGSSDTQYF. The CDR3 DNA sequence: TGTGCCAGCAGTGAAGCGGGGAGCTCAGATACGCAGTATTTT.

In this sample, this clonotype turned up many times. CDR3 sequence: CASRGTNEKLFF. CDR3 DNA: TGTGCCAGCAGGGGAACTAATGAAAAACTGTTTTTT. The chain carries TRBV28 and TRBJ1-4; no firm D call. Trimming shortened V by 6 bases and J by 1 base, and 3 bases separated the two germline ends. CDR3 size: 12 residues. Germline loops: CDR1 MDHEN, CDR2 SYDVKM. The variable domain in full, with the rest retrieved from reference TRBV28 and TRBJ1-4, is DVKVTQSSRYLVKRTGEKVFLECVQDMDHENMFWYRQDPGLGLRLIYFSYDVKMKEKGDIPEGYSVSREKKERFSLILESASTNQTSMYLCASRGTNEKLFFGSGTQLSVL.

Many counts were recorded for this clonotype. V gene TRBV20-1 combines with J gene TRBJ1-4; tentatively, D is TRBD1 (5 bases). CDR3 length equals 13 residues. Deletions cut 3 bases from V and 7 bases from J, with 12 bases between. Germline V gene data show CDR1 as DFQATT and CDR2 as SNEGSKA (reference sequence). This CDR3 reads CSARGRGGEKLFF. The CDR3 DNA follows: TGCAGTGCTAGGGGTAGGGGTGGTGAAAAACTGTTTTTT.

By frequency in the sample, this clonotype is medium-sized. V and J are TRBV29-1 and TRBJ1-2; the D gene is possibly TRBD1 (5 bases). This CDR3 region has 13 residues. CDR1 is SQVTM, CDR2 ANQGSEA, per germline. With 3 bases removed from V and 5 bases from J, the gap between germline ends came to 13 bases. In DNA form, the CDR3 reads TGCAGCGTTGAGGAGGGGACGGCTTATGGCTACACCTTC. Translated: CSVEEGTAYGYTF.

There are many counts of this clonotype. The rearrangement joins TRBV18 to TRBJ2-7; D is uncertain. This CDR3 spans 15 amino acids. Trimming cost V 1 base and J 4 bases, with 14 bases left between them. CDR1 and CDR2 (germline): KGHSH, LQKENI. The CDR3 DNA follows: TGTGCCAGCTCACCACGCAAGGCAAGATCTTACGAGCAGTACTTC. The encoded protein is CASSPRKARSYEQYF.

This clonotype showed up just a few times. The rearrangement links TRBV7-1 to TRBJ1-6; 7 nucleotides match TRBD1. TRBV7-1 is an ORF, and what it does is uncertain. V shed 5 bases and J 9 bases; nucleotides not matched to a gene: 10. There are 15 residues in the CDR3. The CDR3 sequence: CASSLRGGAGSPLHF. For the CDR3, the DNA is TGTGCCAGCAGCCTCAGGGGGGGGGCGGGTTCACCCCTCCACTTT.

This clonotype was seen ten or more times. The chain employs TRBV6-5 and TRBJ1-2, with a tentative D call TRBD1 (5 bases). The CDR3 length is 15 residues. Looked up from germline, CDR1 is MNHEY and CDR2 is SVGAGI. V dropped 2 bases and J dropped 5 bases, with 15 bases sitting between them. The CDR3, as DNA: TGTGCCAGCAGTTACGGGGCAGGCCACCCTTATGGCTACACCTTC. Amino acids: CASSYGAGHPYGYTF.

This clonotype was seen many times. The chain recombines TRBV7-6 with TRBJ1-3, with D perhaps matching TRBD1 (5 bases). V lost 1 base and J lost 15, with 16 bases in between. CDR1 and CDR2 from the germline V gene are SGHVS and FNYEAQ. This CDR3 has 13 amino acids. CDR3 nucleotide sequence: TGTGCCAGCAGCTTAGGGCGGGGACTTCCAACATATTTT. Encoded protein: CASSLGRGLPTYF.